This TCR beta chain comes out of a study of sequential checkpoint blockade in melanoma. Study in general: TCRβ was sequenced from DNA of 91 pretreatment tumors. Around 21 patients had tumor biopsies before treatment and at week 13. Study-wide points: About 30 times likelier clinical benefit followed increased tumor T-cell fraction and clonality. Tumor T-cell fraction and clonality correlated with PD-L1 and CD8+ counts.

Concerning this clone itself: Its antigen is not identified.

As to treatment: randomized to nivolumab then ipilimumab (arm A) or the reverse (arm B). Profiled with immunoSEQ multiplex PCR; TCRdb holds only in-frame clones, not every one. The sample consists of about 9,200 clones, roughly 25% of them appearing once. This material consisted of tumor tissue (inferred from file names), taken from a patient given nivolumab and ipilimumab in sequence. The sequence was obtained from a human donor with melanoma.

The CDR3 DNA sequence: TGTGCCAGCGGGGGGGTGAACACTGAAGCTTTCTTT. It codes for CASGGVNTEAFF. The J gene is TRBJ1-1, the V gene TRBV28; a weak D match, TRBD1 (5 bases). With 8 bases removed from V and 0 bases from J, the gap between germline ends came to 7 bases. Germline V CDR1 and CDR2: MDHEN, SYDVKM. The CDR3 has 12 amino acids.